The rows below give T cell receptor beta chains drawn from one sample of a study of T-cell reconstitution after alpha-beta-depleted transplantation in children. One entry per CDR3 protein, called by TCRdb with MiXCR from the PCR reads. The sample lists 450,000 to 600,000 distinct CDR3 sequences, 10% to 15% occurring once. The sequenced sample was PBMCs, mostly from graft donor cells, obtained 360 days after TCRalphabeta/CD19-depleted stem cell transplant. These TCRs come from a male patient between 10 and 17 years old who had a stem cell transplant for acute myeloid leukemia, so the T cells may come from the graft donor. Both conserved end residues are trimmed from each CDR3. D genes are given only for firm matches.

D	J	V	CDR3
TRBD1	TRBJ2-5	TRBV7-2	ASSLDRFHSQETQY
TRBD2	TRBJ2-7	TRBV28	ASSPTSGRAGEQY
TRBD1	TRBJ2-5	TRBV7-2	ASSSTGLYQETQY
TRBD2	TRBJ2-5	TRBV20-1	SATQGAGGSRETQY
NA	TRBJ2-1	TRBV11-1	ASSSGQPRSYNEQF
NA	TRBJ2-2	TRBV7-2	ASSLGTVGTGELF
NA	TRBJ1-2	TRBV7-9	ASSPTRLTGYT
TRBD2	TRBJ2-1	TRBV15	ATSRDHPKREGRWEQF
TRBD2	TRBJ2-7	TRBV20-1	SASQPSGAYEQY
NA	TRBJ2-7	TRBV20-1	SADTHYYEQY
NA	TRBJ2-1	TRBV5-1	ASSLAANERNEQF
NA	TRBJ2-2	TRBV29-1	SVEPYIGTGELF
TRBD2	TRBJ2-2	TRBV6-2/TRBV6-3	ASSFPSGLASPGELF
TRBD2	TRBJ2-1	TRBV4-3	ASSQPTSGRTPYNEQF
TRBD1	TRBJ2-3	TRBV7-6	ASSAPGQGPDTQY
NA	TRBJ2-1	TRBV7-9	ASILAGGNNEQF
TRBD2	TRBJ2-4	TRBV29-1	SVGKGGSKGKNIQY
NA	TRBJ2-1	TRBV7-6	ASSPSQANNEQF
TRBD1	TRBJ1-4	TRBV7-2	ASSLETGVPEKLF
TRBD1	TRBJ2-2	TRBV11-1	ASSPQKAGQGNTGELF
TRBD2	TRBJ2-7	TRBV20-1	SARDAGGRTYEQY
TRBD2	TRBJ2-1	TRBV3-1	ASSRTSGSSYNEQF
TRBD1	TRBJ1-1	TRBV20-1	SARRAAGGTEAF
NA	TRBJ1-1	TRBV4-3	ASSSGDSNTEAF
TRBD1	TRBJ2-5	TRBV10-3	AISTGTAQETQY
TRBD1	TRBJ2-3	TRBV7-2	ASSLGTGVGTDTQY
NA	TRBJ2-1	TRBV15	ATLGGGSYNEQF
TRBD2	TRBJ2-1	TRBV7-2	ASSTRRTSGGDEQF
TRBD1	TRBJ2-1	TRBV28	ASSSGTGALQF
NA	TRBJ2-2	TRBV29-1	SVKGSANTGELF
TRBD1	TRBJ2-1	TRBV29-1	SVDYGTVQF
NA	TRBJ1-2	TRBV20-1	SASRGQSGYGYT
NA	TRBJ2-7	TRBV12-3/TRBV12-4	ASSLKVGDYGDEQY
NA	TRBJ2-4	TRBV7-3	ASSLNRGPVNIQY
NA	TRBJ2-5	TRBV29-1	SVEGQWGTGETQY
TRBD1	TRBJ2-7	TRBV28	ASSLFGTVYEQY
NA	TRBJ2-1	TRBV20-1	SAQHALAMIGNEQF
NA	TRBJ2-1	TRBV29-1	SVESAWRYNEQF
NA	TRBJ2-7	TRBV30	AWRALGVSPSYEQY
NA	TRBJ2-7	TRBV27	ASSMTVSFYEQY
NA	TRBJ2-1	TRBV20-1	SADGPLGPNEQF
NA	TRBJ2-3	TRBV20-1	SARDIGASGTQY
TRBD1	TRBJ2-1	TRBV28	ASSLPGTGVNEQF
TRBD2	TRBJ2-3	TRBV4-3	ASSQEWGLTSLSTDTQY
NA	TRBJ2-2	TRBV5-1	ASSLPMGELF
NA	TRBJ2-7	TRBV13	ASSFGDGGYEQY
TRBD1	TRBJ2-1	TRBV7-6	ASSLAGTGDNEQF